The T cell receptor (beta chain) described here comes from a study of cytomegalovirus exposure and HLA in healthy donors. The PCR was carried out with 60 Vbeta primers and 13 Jbeta primers. As originally analysed: Some 10 million shared chains were among the approximately 76 million unique TCR beta chains that a later analysis counted. Profiled with immunoSEQ multiplex PCR; TCRdb holds only in-frame clones, not every one. The V and J calls and clone size come from that table; D and trimming were worked out from the DNA. In the table there are about 130,000 clones, around three quarters of which are singletons. Per the germline V gene, CDR1 is SGHRS and CDR2 is YFSETQ. This CDR3 region has 16 residues. Trimming at V came to 4 bases and at J to 5 bases, leaving 9 bases not matched to a gene.

Material: PBMCs. The chain uses TRBV5-1 and TRBJ2-5; TRBD2 aligns across 12 bases. The source is a woman between 50 and 59 years old in good health and CMV-seronegative. The CDR3 DNA is TGCGCCAGCAGCCCGGGAGCTAGCGGGAGGGTTGAGACCCAGTACTTC. Translated, it gives CASSPGASGRVETQYF.